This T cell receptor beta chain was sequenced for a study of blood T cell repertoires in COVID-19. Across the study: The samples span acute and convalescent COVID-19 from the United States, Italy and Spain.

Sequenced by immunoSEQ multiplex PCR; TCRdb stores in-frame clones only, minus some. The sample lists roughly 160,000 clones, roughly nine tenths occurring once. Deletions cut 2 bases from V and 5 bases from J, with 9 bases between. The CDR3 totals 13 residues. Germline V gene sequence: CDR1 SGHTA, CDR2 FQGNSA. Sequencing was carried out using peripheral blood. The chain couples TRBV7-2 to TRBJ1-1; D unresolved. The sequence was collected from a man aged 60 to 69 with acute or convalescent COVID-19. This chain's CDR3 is CASSLSGSTEAFF. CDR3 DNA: TGTGCCAGCAGCTTATCGGGGAGTACTGAAGCTTTCTTT.